This TCR beta chain comes out of a study of shared clonotypes between healthy human individuals. The study's findings and limits: Against clonotypes common to all four donors, non-shared ones had lower generation probabilities.

The germline V gene has CDR1 SQVTM and CDR2 ANQGSEA. Trimming took off 6 bases at V and 2 bases at J, with 17 bases between the two ends. CDR3 size: 14 residues. Approximately 220 ng DNA, around 30,000 T cell genomes, went into each sorted-subset replicate PCR. Sequencing was performed with immunoSEQ multiplex PCR; in TCRdb, only in-frame clones are kept and a portion is missing. This table holds some 2.1 million clones, around 95% found once. With respect to this clone: Its specificity is not known.

As defined, naive CD8 cells were CD45RO-negative and positively selected for CCR7, with terminally differentiated effector memory CD45RA+ cells excluded. Material: naive CD8+ T cells from PBMCs. This chain uses TRBV29-1 with TRBJ2-7, with a weak D call TRBD2 (6 bases). The TCR was taken from a man aged 18 to 35 in good health. Some clones in this sample may be carry-over from other donors' samples. The DNA of the CDR3 is TGCAGCGTAGCCCCCGGGACTTCCCCCTACGAGCAGTACTTC. Translating gives CSVAPGTSPYEQYF.